These T cell receptor beta chains were read from a single sample in a study of monozygotic twins with inflammatory bowel disease. From its re-call of the 5' RACE reads, TCRdb lists each CDR3 protein once, without DNA. Its table records around 99,000 distinct CDR3 sequences. The source material was blood. These TCRs come from a human donor with ulcerative colitis or Crohn's disease, or a healthy co-twin of an affected twin (not recorded which). The CDR3 runs from the conserved cysteine through the conserved F or W.

J: TRBJ1-4; V: TRBV27; length: 14; CDR3: CASSSLQGREKLFF
J: TRBJ2-4; V: TRBV18; length: 11; CDR3: CASSPPGIQYF
J: TRBJ2-3; V: TRBV7-3; length: 17; CDR3: CASSPWGGRAFTDTQYF
J: TRBJ1-1; V: TRBV7-9; length: 12; CDR3: CASSLGEGEAFF
J: TRBJ2-1; V: TRBV18; length: 15; CDR3: CASSPPGAGTNEQFF
J: TRBJ1-5; V: TRBV28; length: 19; CDR3: CASSLYGPLGGDDNQPQHF
J: TRBJ2-7; V: TRBV5-1; length: 13; CDR3: CASAQGDSYEQYF
J: TRBJ2-7; V: TRBV7-2; length: 15; CDR3: CASSLPSGGSRRQYF
J: TRBJ1-5; V: TRBV28; length: 13; CDR3: CASHRDRNQPQHF
J: TRBJ2-3; V: TRBV11-2; length: 16; CDR3: CASSLADFSRTDTQYF
J: TRBJ2-3; V: TRBV7-9; length: 14; CDR3: CASSLALIADTQYF
J: TRBJ1-6; V: TRBV20-1; length: 15; CDR3: CSARDPRQGNSPLHF
J: TRBJ2-2; V: TRBV5-1; length: 15; CDR3: CASSLVDSNTGELFF
J: TRBJ2-3; V: TRBV12-3/TRBV12-4; length: 16; CDR3: CASSVTSGGSTDTQYF
J: TRBJ1-1; V: TRBV5-1; length: 14; CDR3: CASSLGGGDTEAFF